This T cell receptor (beta chain) was sequenced in a study of identical twins. General observations from the study: Memory repertoires lacked the insertion deficit that abundant cord blood beta clonotypes showed. One should note that invariant MAIT and iNKT cells could partly confound zero-insertion analyses.

All of the donors were Caucasians in good health. This clonotype was detected many times. Its target is not known. TCRdb re-analysed the 5' RACE reads in MiXCR, keeping a single row per CDR3 protein. The table shows hundreds of thousands of distinct CDR3 sequences, with about 12% occurring only once. The CDR3 is 13 residues long. Trimming removed 6 bases from V and 0 bases from J, with 6 bases in between. These data also featured in a second study, about yellow fever vaccine responses in identical twins.

Sequenced input: PBMCs. This clonotype was sampled from a young woman in good health. This rearrangement joins TRBV12-3 or TRBV12-4 to TRBJ1-3; D might be TRBD1 (5 bases). The CDR3 DNA is TGTGCCAGCAGCGACAGCTCTGGAAACACCATATATTTT. This codes for CASSDSSGNTIYF.